This T cell receptor beta chain was recorded in a study of response to subunit inactivated influenza vaccine. This CDR3 region has 11 residues. V lost 3 bases and J 8 bases, leaving 10 bases between the germline ends. CDR1 is SQVTM, CDR2 ANQGSEA, per germline. TCRdb re-derived calls from the RT-PCR reads in MiXCR, one entry per CDR3 protein. The sample gives some 550,000 distinct CDR3 sequences, approximately 24% of which show up once; roughly 2.8% is in the top ten. This clonotype has a handful of counts. These same data were also listed under a study on T cells expressing NK-cell markers. That source reports: The cDNA for TCR beta came from 5'RACE template switching with UMIs. Among the experiments, several used an anti-gamma-delta TCR antibody to restrict sorting to alpha-beta TCR T cells. Of the CD8+ T cells in roughly 6 donors, roughly 1.0-7.0% belonged to dominant NKG2C+ clonotypes.

This sample comprised CD4+ T cells sorted from PBMCs, obtained 11 to 12 days after vaccination. This TCR derives from a middle-aged man who received an inactivated influenza vaccine. The chain recombines TRBV29-1 with TRBJ1-2; no clear D gene. As DNA, the CDR3 is TGCAGCGTTGATCTTGCTCGAGGCTACACCTTC. Its protein product is CSVDLARGYTF.